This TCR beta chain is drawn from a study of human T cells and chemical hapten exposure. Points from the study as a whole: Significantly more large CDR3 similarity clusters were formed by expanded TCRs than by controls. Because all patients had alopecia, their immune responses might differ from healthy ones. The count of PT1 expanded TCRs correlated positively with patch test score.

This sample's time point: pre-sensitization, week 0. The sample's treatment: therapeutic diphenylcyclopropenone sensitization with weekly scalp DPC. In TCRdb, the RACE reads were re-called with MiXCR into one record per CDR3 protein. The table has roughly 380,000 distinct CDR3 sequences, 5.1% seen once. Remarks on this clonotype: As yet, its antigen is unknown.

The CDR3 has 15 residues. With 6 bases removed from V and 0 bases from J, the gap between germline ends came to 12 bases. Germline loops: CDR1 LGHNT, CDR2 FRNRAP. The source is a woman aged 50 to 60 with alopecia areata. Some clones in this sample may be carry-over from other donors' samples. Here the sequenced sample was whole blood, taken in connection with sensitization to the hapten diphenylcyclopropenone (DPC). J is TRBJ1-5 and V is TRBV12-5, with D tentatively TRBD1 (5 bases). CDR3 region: CASGRGTDSNQPQHF. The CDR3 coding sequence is TGTGCTAGTGGCCGGGGGACGGATAGCAATCAGCCCCAGCATTTT.